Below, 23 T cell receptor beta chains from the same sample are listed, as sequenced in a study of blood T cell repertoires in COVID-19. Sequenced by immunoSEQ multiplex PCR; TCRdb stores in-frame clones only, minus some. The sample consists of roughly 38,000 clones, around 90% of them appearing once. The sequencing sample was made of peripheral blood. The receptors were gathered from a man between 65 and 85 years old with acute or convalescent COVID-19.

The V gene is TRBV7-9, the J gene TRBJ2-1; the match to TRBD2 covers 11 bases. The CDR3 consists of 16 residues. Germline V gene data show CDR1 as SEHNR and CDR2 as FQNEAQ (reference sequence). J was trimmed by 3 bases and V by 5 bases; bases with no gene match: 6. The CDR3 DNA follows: TGTGCCAGCAGCGGACGAACTAGCGGGAGCTACAATGAGCAGTTCTTC. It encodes CASSGRTSGSYNEQFF.

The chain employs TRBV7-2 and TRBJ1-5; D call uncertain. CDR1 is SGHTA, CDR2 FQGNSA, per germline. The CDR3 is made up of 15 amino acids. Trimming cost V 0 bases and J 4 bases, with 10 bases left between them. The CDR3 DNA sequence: TGTGCCAGCAGCTTAGCCGCGGGTTTGAATCAGCCCCAGCATTTT. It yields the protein CASSLAAGLNQPQHF.

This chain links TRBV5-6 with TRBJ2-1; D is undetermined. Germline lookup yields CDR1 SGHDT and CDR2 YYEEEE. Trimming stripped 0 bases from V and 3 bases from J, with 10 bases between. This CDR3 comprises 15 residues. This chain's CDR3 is CASSLVTIGYNEQFF. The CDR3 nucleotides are TGTGCCAGCAGCTTGGTAACTATCGGCTACAATGAGCAGTTCTTC. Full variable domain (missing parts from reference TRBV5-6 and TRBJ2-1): DAGVTQSPTHLIKTRGQQVTLRCSPKSGHDTVSWYQQALGQGPQFIFQYYEEEERQRGNFPDRFSGHQFPNYSSELNVNALLLGDSALYLCASSLVTIGYNEQFFGPGTRLTVL.

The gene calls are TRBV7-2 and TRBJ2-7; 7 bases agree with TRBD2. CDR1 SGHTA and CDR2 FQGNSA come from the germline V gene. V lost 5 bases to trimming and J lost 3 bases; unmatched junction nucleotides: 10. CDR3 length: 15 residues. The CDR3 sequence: CASSHFSSGFYEQYF. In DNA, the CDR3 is TGTGCCAGCAGCCACTTCTCTAGCGGATTCTACGAGCAGTACTTC. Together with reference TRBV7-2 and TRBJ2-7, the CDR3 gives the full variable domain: GAGVSQSPSNKVTEKGKDVELRCDPISGHTALYWYRQSLGQGLEFLIYFQGNSAPDKSGLPSDRFSAERTGGSVSTLTIQRTQQEDSAVYLCASSHFSSGFYEQYFGPGTRLTVT.

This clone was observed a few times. The CDR3 sequence: CASSRFSGDQPQHF. For the CDR3, the DNA is TGTGCCAGCAGTCGCTTTTCGGGGGATCAGCCCCAGCATTTT. The V call is TRBV28, the J call TRBJ1-5; D is possibly TRBD1 (5 bases). With 5 bases removed from V and 5 bases from J, the gap between germline ends came to 13 bases. This CDR3 spans 14 amino acids. Germline V gene lookup returns CDR1 MDHEN and CDR2 SYDVKM. Using reference TRBV28 and TRBJ1-5 for the parts outside the CDR3, the full variable domain is DVKVTQSSRYLVKRTGEKVFLECVQDMDHENMFWYRQDPGLGLRLIYFSYDVKMKEKGDIPEGYSVSREKKERFSLILESASTNQTSMYLCASSRFSGDQPQHFGDGTRLSIL.

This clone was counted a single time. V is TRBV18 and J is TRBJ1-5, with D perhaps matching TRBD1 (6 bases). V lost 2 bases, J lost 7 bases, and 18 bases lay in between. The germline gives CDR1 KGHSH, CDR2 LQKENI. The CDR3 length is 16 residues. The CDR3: CASSPKGGRGGQPQHF. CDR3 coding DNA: TGTGCCAGCTCACCAAAGGGGGGGCGCGGGGGCCAGCCCCAGCATTTT.

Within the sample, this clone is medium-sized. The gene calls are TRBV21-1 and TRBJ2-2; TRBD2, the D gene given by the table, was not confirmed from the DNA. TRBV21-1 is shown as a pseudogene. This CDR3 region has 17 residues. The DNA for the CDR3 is TGTGCCAGCAGATCAAATACAGGGAGGGGTAACACCGGGGAGCTGTTTTTT. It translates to CASRSNTGRGNTGELFF.

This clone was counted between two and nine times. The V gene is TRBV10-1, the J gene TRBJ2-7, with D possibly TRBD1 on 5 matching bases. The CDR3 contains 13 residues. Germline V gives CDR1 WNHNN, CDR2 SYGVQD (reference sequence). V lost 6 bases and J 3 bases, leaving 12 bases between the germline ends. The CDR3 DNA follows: TGCGCCAGCAGAGATACAGGAAACTACGAGCAGTACTTC. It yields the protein CASRDTGNYEQYF.

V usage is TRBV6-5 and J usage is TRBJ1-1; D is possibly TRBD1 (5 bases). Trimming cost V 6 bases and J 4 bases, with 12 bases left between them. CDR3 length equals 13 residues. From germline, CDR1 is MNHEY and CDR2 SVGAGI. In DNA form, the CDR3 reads TGTGCCAGCAGCGCCTGGAGGGGCACTGAAGCTTTCTTT. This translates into CASSAWRGTEAFF.

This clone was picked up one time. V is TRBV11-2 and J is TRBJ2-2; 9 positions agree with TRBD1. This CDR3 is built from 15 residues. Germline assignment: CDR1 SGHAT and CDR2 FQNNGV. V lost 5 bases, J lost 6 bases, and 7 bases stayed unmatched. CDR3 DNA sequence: TGTGCCAGCAGCCCCGGGACAGGGCTTTCCGGGGAGCTGTTTTTT. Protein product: CASSPGTGLSGELFF.

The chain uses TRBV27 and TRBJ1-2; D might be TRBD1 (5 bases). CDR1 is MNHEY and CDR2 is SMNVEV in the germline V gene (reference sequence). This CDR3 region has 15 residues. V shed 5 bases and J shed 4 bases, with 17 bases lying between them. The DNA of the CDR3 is TGTGCCAGCAGTGGAGGAGGGACTCCTTTCTATGGCTACACCTTC. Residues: CASSGGGTPFYGYTF.

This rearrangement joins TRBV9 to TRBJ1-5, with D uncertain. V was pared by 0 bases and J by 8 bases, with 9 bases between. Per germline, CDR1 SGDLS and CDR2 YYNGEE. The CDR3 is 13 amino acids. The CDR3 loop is CASSVAFGEPQHF. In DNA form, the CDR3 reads TGTGCCAGCAGCGTAGCTTTCGGGGAGCCCCAGCATTTT.

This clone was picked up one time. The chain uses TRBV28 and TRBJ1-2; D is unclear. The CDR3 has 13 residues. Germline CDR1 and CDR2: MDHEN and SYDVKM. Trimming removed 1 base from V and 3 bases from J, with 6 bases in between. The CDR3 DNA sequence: TGTGCCAGCAGTTTATTCCAGGACTATGGCTACACCTTC. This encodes CASSLFQDYGYTF.

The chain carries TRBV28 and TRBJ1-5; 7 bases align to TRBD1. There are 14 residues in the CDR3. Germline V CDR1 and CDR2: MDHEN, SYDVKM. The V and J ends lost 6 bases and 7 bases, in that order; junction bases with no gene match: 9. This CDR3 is CASRPTGEWQPQHF. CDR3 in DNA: TGTGCCAGCAGACCTACAGGGGAATGGCAGCCCCAGCATTTT.

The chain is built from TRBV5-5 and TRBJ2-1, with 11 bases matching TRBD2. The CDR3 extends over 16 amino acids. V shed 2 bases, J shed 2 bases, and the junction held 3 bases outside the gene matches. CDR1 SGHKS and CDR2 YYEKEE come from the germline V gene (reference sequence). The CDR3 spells CASSLLAGATYNEQFF. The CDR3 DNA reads TGTGCCAGCAGCTTACTAGCGGGAGCTACCTACAATGAGCAGTTCTTC.

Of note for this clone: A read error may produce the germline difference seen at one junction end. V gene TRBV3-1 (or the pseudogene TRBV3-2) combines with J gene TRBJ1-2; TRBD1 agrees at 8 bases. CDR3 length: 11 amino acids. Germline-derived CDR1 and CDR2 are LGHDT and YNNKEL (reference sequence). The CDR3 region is CASSHEDRAIF. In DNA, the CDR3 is TGTGCCAGCAGCCATGAGGACAGGGCGATCTTC.

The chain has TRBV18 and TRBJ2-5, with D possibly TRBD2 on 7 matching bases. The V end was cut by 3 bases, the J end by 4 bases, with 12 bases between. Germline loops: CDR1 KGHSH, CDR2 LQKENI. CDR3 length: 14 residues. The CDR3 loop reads CASSPGGGRETQYF. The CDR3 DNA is TGTGCCAGCTCACCGGGGGGCGGGAGAGAGACCCAGTACTTC.

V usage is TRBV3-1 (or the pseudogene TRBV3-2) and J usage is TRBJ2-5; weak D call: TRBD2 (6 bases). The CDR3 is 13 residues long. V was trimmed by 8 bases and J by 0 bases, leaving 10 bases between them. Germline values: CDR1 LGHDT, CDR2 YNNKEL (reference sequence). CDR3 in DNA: TGTGCCAGCGGTTCTAGCGACCAAGAGACCCAGTACTTC. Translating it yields CASGSSDQETQYF.

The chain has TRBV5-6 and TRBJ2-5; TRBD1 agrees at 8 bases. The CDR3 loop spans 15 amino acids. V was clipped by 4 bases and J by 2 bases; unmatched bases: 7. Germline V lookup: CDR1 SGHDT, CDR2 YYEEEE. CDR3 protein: CASSGTGQGQETQYF. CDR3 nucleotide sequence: TGTGCCAGCAGCGGAACCGGACAGGGACAAGAGACCCAGTACTTC. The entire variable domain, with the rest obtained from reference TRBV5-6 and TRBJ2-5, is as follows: DAGVTQSPTHLIKTRGQQVTLRCSPKSGHDTVSWYQQALGQGPQFIFQYYEEEERQRGNFPDRFSGHQFPNYSSELNVNALLLGDSALYLCASSGTGQGQETQYFGPGTRLLVL.

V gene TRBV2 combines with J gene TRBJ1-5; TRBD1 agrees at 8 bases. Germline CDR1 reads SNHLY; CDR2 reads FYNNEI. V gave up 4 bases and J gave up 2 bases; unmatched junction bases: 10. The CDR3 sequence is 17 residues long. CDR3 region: CASSGWQGARGNQPQHF. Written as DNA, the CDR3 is TGTGCCAGCAGTGGTTGGCAGGGGGCAAGGGGCAATCAGCCCCAGCATTTT.

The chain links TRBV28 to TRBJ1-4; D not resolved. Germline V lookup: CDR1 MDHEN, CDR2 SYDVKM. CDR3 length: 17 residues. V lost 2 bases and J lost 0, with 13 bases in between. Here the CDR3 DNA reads TGTGCCAGCAGTTTAATGCCTGGCAGCGCAACTAATGAAAAACTGTTTTTT. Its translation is CASSLMPGSATNEKLFF. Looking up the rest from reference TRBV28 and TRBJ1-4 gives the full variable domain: DVKVTQSSRYLVKRTGEKVFLECVQDMDHENMFWYRQDPGLGLRLIYFSYDVKMKEKGDIPEGYSVSREKKERFSLILESASTNQTSMYLCASSLMPGSATNEKLFFGSGTQLSVL.

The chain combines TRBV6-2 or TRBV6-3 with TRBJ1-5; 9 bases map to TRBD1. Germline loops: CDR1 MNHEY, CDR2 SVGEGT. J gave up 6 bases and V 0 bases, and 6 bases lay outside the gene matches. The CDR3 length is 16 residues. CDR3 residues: CASSYSSGTGFQPQHF. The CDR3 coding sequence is TGTGCCAGCAGTTACTCGAGCGGGACAGGGTTTCAGCCCCAGCATTTT.

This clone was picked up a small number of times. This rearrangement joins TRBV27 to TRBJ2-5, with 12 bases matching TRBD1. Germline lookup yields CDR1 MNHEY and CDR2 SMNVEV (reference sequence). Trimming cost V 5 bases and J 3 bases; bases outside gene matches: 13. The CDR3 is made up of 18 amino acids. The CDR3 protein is CASSLYPGQGAREETQYF. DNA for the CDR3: TGTGCCAGCAGTCTATATCCGGGACAGGGGGCGCGAGAAGAGACCCAGTACTTC.